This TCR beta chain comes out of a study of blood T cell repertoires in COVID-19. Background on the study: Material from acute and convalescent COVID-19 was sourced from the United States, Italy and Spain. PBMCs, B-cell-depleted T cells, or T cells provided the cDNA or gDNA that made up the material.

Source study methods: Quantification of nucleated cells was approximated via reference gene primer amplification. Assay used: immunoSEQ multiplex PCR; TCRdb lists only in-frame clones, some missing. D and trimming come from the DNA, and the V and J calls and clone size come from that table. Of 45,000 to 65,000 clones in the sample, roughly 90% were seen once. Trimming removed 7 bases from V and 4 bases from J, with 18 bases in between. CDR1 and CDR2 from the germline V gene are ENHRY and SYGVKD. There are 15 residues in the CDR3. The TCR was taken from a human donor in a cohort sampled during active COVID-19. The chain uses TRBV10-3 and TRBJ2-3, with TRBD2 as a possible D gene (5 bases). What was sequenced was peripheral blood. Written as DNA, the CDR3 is TGTGCCATCAAGAGGGAGTTTACTAAGGCAGATACGCAGTATTTT. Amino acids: CAIKREFTKADTQYF.